The rows below give T cell receptor beta chains drawn from one sample of a study of blood T cells in healthy people across ages. MiXCR, run by TCRdb on the 5' RACE reads, gives a single entry per CDR3 protein. Of approximately 800,000 distinct CDR3 sequences in the sample, about 61% were seen once. The sequencing sample was made of blood. The receptors were sampled from a man aged 40-50 years in good health. Both conserved end residues are part of each CDR3. A D gene is named only where the DNA matches it firmly. Clone size is stated in some rows and not others, as once, few, many or a class when expanded.

TRBJ2-1 TRBV12-3/TRBV12-4 - - CASSVGIPPDNEQFF TGTGCCAGCAGTGTCGGAATTCCCCCCGACAATGAGCAGTTCTTC
TRBJ1-1 TRBV7-9 - once CASSFISWEDTEAFF TGTGCCAGCAGCTTCATCAGCTGGGAAGACACTGAAGCTTTCTTT
TRBJ2-5 TRBV29-1 - few CSVDQVYQETQYF TGCAGCGTTGACCAGGTTTATCAAGAGACCCAGTACTTC
TRBJ2-7 TRBV21-1 - once CASSQGVMVEQYF TGTGCCAGCAGCCAAGGGGTAATGGTCGAGCAGTACTTC
TRBJ1-2 TRBV6-1 - - CASTRGEDYGYTF TGTGCCAGCACGAGGGGCGAAGACTATGGCTACACCTTC
TRBJ2-4 TRBV21-1 - once CASSKDTKGWEDIQYF TGTGCCAGCAGCAAGGATACTAAGGGCTGGGAGGACATTCAGTACTTC
TRBJ2-3 TRBV20-1 TRBD2 once CSATGTSGRGTDTQYF TGCAGTGCCACCGGAACTAGCGGGAGAGGCACAGATACGCAGTATTTT
TRBJ1-2 TRBV29-1 TRBD1 few CSVQTPGQGYYGYTF TGCAGCGTCCAAACCCCGGGACAGGGCTACTATGGCTACACCTTC
TRBJ2-7 TRBV6-2/TRBV6-3 - few CASSRTRSSYEQYF TGTGCCAGCAGTAGGACAAGGAGCTCCTACGAGCAGTACTTC
TRBJ1-2 TRBV21-1 - - CASILHRVGKANYGYTF TGTGCCAGCATACTCCACAGGGTCGGAAAAGCTAACTATGGCTACACCTTC
TRBJ2-1 TRBV2 - - CASSEGGPPKFNEQFF TGTGCCAGCAGTGAAGGGGGGCCCCCTAAGTTCAATGAGCAGTTCTTC
TRBJ2-5 TRBV5-1 - many CASTLQETQYF TGCGCCAGCACGCTACAAGAGACCCAGTACTTC
TRBJ2-7 TRBV5-1 TRBD1 - CASSLTGGPPGEQYF TGCGCCAGCAGCTTGACAGGGGGCCCGCCGGGGGAGCAGTACTTC
TRBJ2-5 TRBV20-1 - - CSAGDPRRNQETQYF TGCAGTGCTGGAGATCCGCGCAGGAACCAAGAGACCCAGTACTTC
TRBJ1-4 TRBV14 TRBD1 - CASSQRTGKTNEKLFF TGTGCCAGCAGCCAAAGGACAGGGAAAACTAATGAAAAACTGTTTTTT
TRBJ2-5 TRBV10-3 - - CAISDGTLNERYF TGTGCCATCAGTGATGGGACCCTTAACGAGCGGTACTTC
TRBJ2-5 TRBV7-2 - many CASSPGGTQYF TGTGCCAGCTCCCCGGGTGGGACCCAGTACTTC
TRBJ1-2 TRBV19 TRBD1 - CASSVTGTGAYGYTF TGTGCCAGTAGTGTCACCGGGACAGGGGCCTATGGCTACACCTTC
TRBJ2-1 TRBV12-3/TRBV12-4 - - CASSSPRDSRSNEQFF TGTGCCAGCAGTTCACCCCGGGACTCCCGCTCCAATGAGCAGTTCTTC
TRBJ2-4 TRBV28 TRBD1 - CASSYGTAVAKNIQYF TGTGCCAGCAGTTACGGGACAGCCGTAGCCAAAAACATTCAGTACTTC
TRBJ2-7 TRBV15 - few CATSRVPTGAGLYEQYF TGTGCCACCAGCAGAGTCCCAACGGGAGCGGGCCTATACGAGCAGTACTTC
TRBJ2-2 TRBV3-1 TRBD1 - CASRQGAPGELFF TGTGCCAGCAGGCAGGGGGCCCCCGGGGAGCTGTTTTTT
TRBJ1-1 TRBV13 - - CASSFFRNTEAFF TGTGCCAGCAGCTTCTTCCGGAACACTGAAGCTTTCTTT
TRBJ1-1 TRBV29-1 - - CSAGSRTEAFF TGCAGCGCAGGGAGTCGCACTGAAGCTTTCTTT
TRBJ2-3 TRBV9 - - CASDSSSTDTQYF TGTGCCAGCGATAGCTCCAGCACAGATACGCAGTATTTT
TRBJ2-7 TRBV27 TRBD1 few CASSPRTGQVSYEQYF TGTGCCAGCAGCCCCCGGACCGGACAGGTGTCCTACGAGCAGTACTTC
TRBJ2-1 TRBV7-9 - few CASTGVIPEQFF TGTGCCAGCACAGGGGTCATTCCTGAGCAGTTCTTC
TRBJ2-1 TRBV20-1 TRBD2 - CSARDQAGGWNEQFF TGCAGTGCTAGAGATCAAGCGGGAGGGTGGAATGAGCAGTTCTTC
TRBJ2-1 TRBV7-9 - once CASSLDFLSEQFF TGTGCCAGCAGCTTGGATTTCTTGTCGGAGCAGTTCTTC
TRBJ2-3 TRBV2 TRBD2 - CASSIIAGIIADTQYF TGTGCCAGCAGCATTATAGCGGGGATTATCGCAGATACGCAGTATTTT
TRBJ2-1 TRBV3-1 TRBD2 once CASSQDLVLAGGHEQFF TGTGCCAGCAGCCAAGATTTGGTACTAGCGGGGGGACATGAGCAGTTCTTC
TRBJ1-2 TRBV7-9 - few CAGEGGVKDGYTF TGTGCCGGAGAGGGAGGGGTTAAGGATGGCTACACCTTC
TRBJ1-1 TRBV20-1 - - CSGRRNTEAFF TGCAGTGGGCGCAGAAACACTGAAGCTTTCTTT
TRBJ1-5 TRBV29-1 TRBD1 - CSVVTSRTGNTPFKPQHF TGCAGCGTTGTTACTTCAAGGACAGGGAATACCCCTTTCAAGCCCCAGCATTTT
TRBJ2-1 TRBV28 - - CASDPGDFGYNEQFF TGTGCCAGCGATCCAGGGGATTTCGGGTACAATGAGCAGTTCTTC
TRBJ2-4 TRBV15 - - CATSRVIGYIQYF TGTGCCACCAGCAGAGTGATAGGGTACATTCAGTACTTC
TRBJ2-1 TRBV6-2/TRBV6-3 - - CASSTRQLGPIYNEQFF TGTGCCAGCAGTACCCGCCAGCTGGGGCCGATCTACAATGAGCAGTTCTTC
TRBJ2-5 TRBV28 - - CASSLWQGFGQETQYF TGTGCCAGCAGTTTATGGCAGGGATTCGGGCAAGAGACCCAGTACTTC
TRBJ1-1 TRBV2 TRBD1 - CASSQQGLGTEAFF TGTGCCAGCAGCCAACAGGGGCTAGGCACTGAAGCTTTCTTT
TRBJ2-4 TRBV7-3 - - CASSLGGERYEQYF TGTGCCAGCAGCTTAGGCGGGGAGCGCTATGAGCAGTACTTC
TRBJ1-2 TRBV27 - - CASASGLLSGYTF TGTGCCAGTGCGTCGGGACTACTGAGTGGCTACACCTTC
TRBJ1-4 TRBV28 - - CASRPRGGDEKLFF TGTGCCAGCAGGCCTAGGGGGGGCGATGAAAAACTGTTTTTT
TRBJ1-4 TRBV6-5 - - CASSYSGTPNEKLFF TGTGCCAGCAGTTACTCGGGCACACCGAATGAAAAACTGTTTTTT
TRBJ2-1 TRBV6-4 TRBD1 few CASSDTDRVGEQFF TGTGCCAGCAGTGACACGGACAGGGTAGGTGAGCAGTTCTTC
TRBJ1-5 TRBV29-1 - - CSVILTVGNQPQHF TGCAGCGTGATATTAACGGTTGGCAATCAGCCCCAGCATTTT
TRBJ2-5 TRBV20-1 TRBD2 - CNAKLSGLAKMQETQYF TGCAATGCTAAATTATCCGGACTAGCTAAGATGCAAGAGACCCAGTACTTC
TRBJ2-5 TRBV10-3 - - CAISERQQEETQYF TGTGCCATCAGTGAGAGGCAGCAGGAAGAGACCCAGTACTTC
TRBJ1-2 TRBV6-2/TRBV6-3 - - CATWDALYGYTF TGTGCCACATGGGACGCCCTCTATGGCTACACCTTC
TRBJ2-1 TRBV10-3 TRBD2 once CAISEGTSGNGEQFF TGTGCCATCAGTGAGGGGACTAGCGGGAACGGTGAGCAGTTCTTC
TRBJ1-5 TRBV12-3/TRBV12-4 - many CASSLLGGRRQPQHF TGTGCCAGCAGTCTTCTGGGGGGGCGGCGGCAGCCCCAGCATTTT
TRBJ2-7 TRBV29-1 - many CSARQPSTYEQYF TGCAGCGCCAGACAGCCTTCTACCTACGAGCAGTACTTC
TRBJ2-7 TRBV20-1 TRBD1 - CSAYRDRAYEQYF TGCAGTGCCTACCGGGACAGAGCCTACGAGCAGTACTTC
TRBJ2-2 TRBV7-2 TRBD2 once CASSPQAGTNTGELFF TGTGCCAGCAGCCCTCAAGCGGGGACGAACACCGGGGAGCTGTTTTTT
TRBJ2-5 TRBV9 - many CASSVATGLNPQETQYF TGTGCCAGCAGCGTAGCTACGGGGCTTAACCCTCAAGAGACCCAGTACTTC
TRBJ1-2 TRBV7-9 TRBD1 few CASSLAGPGGYGYTF TGTGCCAGCAGTTTAGCGGGCCCAGGGGGCTATGGCTACACCTTC
TRBJ1-2 TRBV20-1 TRBD1 - CSAAQGERGYTF TGCAGTGCAGCACAGGGGGAGCGTGGCTACACCTTC
TRBJ2-7 TRBV7-9 - - CASSSHEEQYF TGTGCCAGCAGCTCCCATGAAGAGCAGTACTTC
TRBJ2-7 TRBV20-1 TRBD2 - CSASPTQGSGSSYEQYF TGCAGTGCTAGCCCAACCCAAGGCAGCGGGAGCTCCTACGAGCAGTACTTC
TRBJ2-1 TRBV2 - - CASSTTPLLGEQFF TGTGCCAGCAGCACAACCCCCTTACTGGGCGAGCAGTTCTTC
TRBJ2-5 TRBV20-1 - few CSARDSGRTLQETQYF TGCAGTGCTAGAGATTCAGGGCGGACCCTCCAAGAGACCCAGTACTTC